This T cell receptor (beta chain) was captured in a study of blood T cell repertoires in COVID-19. As for the study in general: Acute-phase and convalescent COVID-19 samples originated in the United States, Italy and Spain. PBMCs, B-cell-depleted T cells, or T cells provided the cDNA or gDNA that made up the material.

V was clipped by 4 bases and J by 5 bases; unmatched bases: 12. Germline values: CDR1 MGHDK, CDR2 SYGVNS. The CDR3 runs 16 residues. Seattle participants joined during active infection and were tracked over time. Original processing notes: Amplification with reference gene primers provided the estimates of nucleated cell counts. Using immunoSEQ multiplex PCR, the repertoire was profiled, and TCRdb retains in-frame clones only, with some absent. V, J and clone size reflect that table, while D and trimming were determined from the DNA. The sample records about 260,000 clones, around 90% being singletons.

The sample taken for sequencing was peripheral blood. This clonotype was sampled from a person under 30 with COVID-19, enrolled during active disease. The chain is built from TRBV25-1 and TRBJ2-5, with 8 bases fitting TRBD1. The CDR3 nucleotides are TGTGCCAGCAGTGGTGGGGAGACAGGGGAAGGCGAGACCCAGTACTTC. Translating it yields CASSGGETGEGETQYF.